The rows below give T cell receptor beta chains drawn from one sample of a study of cytomegalovirus exposure and HLA in healthy donors. The data were produced by immunoSEQ multiplex PCR, yet TCRdb's version contains in-frame clones alone and is incomplete. The sample has around 190,000 clones, around 73% seen once; the top ten hold less than 3.5%. The sample taken for sequencing was PBMCs. The receptors were sampled from a woman aged 30 to 39 in good health and CMV-seronegative. The CDR3 runs from the conserved cysteine through the conserved F or W. The D gene is left open where the match is weak. The size field is filled for only some rows; it gives once, few, many or a size class.

TGTGCCAGCAGCTTTGGTGGACACGGACCCCAGCATTTT,CASSFGGHGPQHF,TRBJ1-5,.,TRBV13,.
TGTGCCAGCAGCTTGAACAGGGAGACCCGCCCTGCGGCTTTCTTT,CASSLNRETRPAAFF,TRBJ1-1,.,TRBV7-9,.
TGTGCCAGCAGCTTGGAGACAGGGAGAGAGCAGTTCTTC,CASSLETGREQFF,TRBJ2-1,.,TRBV7-9,TRBD1
TGTGCCAGCAGCTTTAATTCCTCACCCCTCCACTTT,CASSFNSSPLHF,TRBJ1-6,.,TRBV7-9,.
TGTGCCACCTCTAGCGGGAGCTCCTACGAGCAGTACTTC,CATSSGSSYEQYF,TRBJ2-7,once,TRBV28,TRBD2
TGTGCCATCAGTGAGCCAGGACAGGGAACAGATACGCAGTATTTT,CAISEPGQGTDTQYF,TRBJ2-3,once,TRBV10-3,TRBD1
TGCAGCGTTGAACCCCCTCCGGGAAGTTTGGAGTCGAAAAACATTCAGTACTTC,CSVEPPPGSLESKNIQYF,TRBJ2-4,once,TRBV29-1,.
TGTGCCAGCTCTCTGAGTGGGAGCGGTGAGACCCAGTACTTC,CASSLSGSGETQYF,TRBJ2-5,.,TRBV18,.
TGTGCCAGCAGCACCGCACGACAGGGGGGAGCATGGTACAATGAGCAGTTCTTC,CASSTARQGGAWYNEQFF,TRBJ2-1,.,TRBV5-6,TRBD1
TGTGCCAGCTCACCTACAGCGGGGACAGATACGCAGTATTTT,CASSPTAGTDTQYF,TRBJ2-3,.,TRBV18,TRBD2
TGCGCCAGCGCCTTGACAGGGGGCACTGGAAACACCATATATTTT,CASALTGGTGNTIYF,TRBJ1-3,.,TRBV10-2,TRBD1
TGCGCCAGCAGCAAAGAACTAGCGGGGCCGGGGGAGCAGTACTTC,CASSKELAGPGEQYF,TRBJ2-7,.,TRBV5-1,TRBD2
TGTGCCAGCAGTGTAATAAGCGGACCCTACAATGAGCAGTTCTTC,CASSVISGPYNEQFF,TRBJ2-1,few,TRBV27,.
TGTGCCAGCAGTGCACCTCATCTAGCGGGGGGGCCAAGCGAGCAGTACTTC,CASSAPHLAGGPSEQYF,TRBJ2-7,few,TRBV2,TRBD2
TGTGCCAGCAACCTACTAAGGACAGAGGAAGCTTTCTTT,CASNLLRTEEAFF,TRBJ1-1,.,TRBV7-9,.
TGCGCCAGCAGCCCCCAACAGGGGGGGGGCTCCTACAATGAGCAGTTCTTC,CASSPQQGGGSYNEQFF,TRBJ2-1,.,TRBV4-1,.
TGTGCCAGCAGCCTCCTGGCGGGTGGTAGTGAAAAACTGTTTTTT,CASSLLAGGSEKLFF,TRBJ1-4,.,TRBV5-6,.
TGTTCCAGCAGCTTAGAAATAGGGGTTGGTGAAAAACTGTTTTTT,CSSSLEIGVGEKLFF,TRBJ1-4,.,TRBV7-9,.
TGTGCCAGCAGTTACTCCGGGTTCTCCTACGAGCAGTACTTC,CASSYSGFSYEQYF,TRBJ2-7,.,TRBV6-5,.
TGCGCCAGCAGCCCGCATTTGAGCGGGGGGCACACAGATACGCAGTATTTT,CASSPHLSGGHTDTQYF,TRBJ2-3,.,TRBV4-1,TRBD2
TGTGCCAGCAGTTTATCGGGACAGGGAAGGACCGGGGAGCTGTTTTTT,CASSLSGQGRTGELFF,TRBJ2-2,few,TRBV27,TRBD1
TGTGCCAGCAAGGGGGACAGGGGATACGAGCAGTACTTC,CASKGDRGYEQYF,TRBJ2-7,.,TRBV2,TRBD1
TGTGCCACCAGCAGAGGTGACAACTCCTATAATTCACCCCTCCACTTT,CATSRGDNSYNSPLHF,TRBJ1-6,.,TRBV15,.
TGCGCCAGCACCTCCTCCGGGACAGGGGGCGAAGCTTTCTTT,CASTSSGTGGEAFF,TRBJ1-1,.,TRBV5-1,TRBD1
TGCGCCAGCAGCTTGGGTATGCGGCTCTCCTACGAGCAGTACTTC,CASSLGMRLSYEQYF,TRBJ2-7,.,TRBV5-1,.
TGCAGCGTTGAAGCACCCCGGGACAGGGACTACGAGCAGTACTTC,CSVEAPRDRDYEQYF,TRBJ2-7,.,TRBV29-1,TRBD1
TGTGCCAGCAGCTTTGGGACTAGCGGGGGTGGGGGTGTAAATGAGCAGTTCTTC,CASSFGTSGGGGVNEQFF,TRBJ2-1,.,TRBV7-9,TRBD2
TGTGCCAGCAGCTTAACCGACCAAGCGGCCCAGTACTTC,CASSLTDQAAQYF,TRBJ2-5,.,TRBV7-8,.
TGTGCCAGTAGTCCTTGGACAGGGAACTACAATGAGCAGTTCTTC,CASSPWTGNYNEQFF,TRBJ2-1,.,TRBV19,TRBD1
TGCAGGGGTAAGATAACAGGGTTAGCCAAAAACATTCAGCACTTC,CRGKITGLAKNIQHF,TRBJ2-4,.,TRBV29-1,.
TGCGCCAGCAGCCAATCGACAGGGGAGAACTATGGCTACACCTTC,CASSQSTGENYGYTF,TRBJ1-2,.,TRBV4-1,TRBD1
TGCAGCGTCCTGGACAGGGTAAGCTACGAGCAGTACTTC,CSVLDRVSYEQYF,TRBJ2-7,.,TRBV29-1,TRBD1
TGTGCCAGCAGCCAAGGACGTCCTGACAGAGTCAGCAATCAGCCCCAGCATTTT,CASSQGRPDRVSNQPQHF,TRBJ1-5,.,TRBV14,.
TGTGCCAGTAGTATAGGAGGAACTAGCGGGGGCTACGAGCAGTACTTC,CASSIGGTSGGYEQYF,TRBJ2-7,.,TRBV19,TRBD2
TGTGCCAGCACCCTGGGGGGACTGTCCTACGAGCAGTACTTC,CASTLGGLSYEQYF,TRBJ2-7,few,TRBV28,.
TGTGCCAGCAGTGGGGGGCAGGGGGCAAGTGGGGCCAACGTCCTGACTTTC,CASSGGQGASGANVLTF,TRBJ2-6,.,TRBV2,TRBD1
TGTGCCAGCAGCTTTGGCCCACGTCACGAGCAGTACTTC,CASSFGPRHEQYF,TRBJ2-7,few,TRBV13,.
TGTGCCAGCAGCACAGGGTATAGCAATCAGCCCCAGCATTTT,CASSTGYSNQPQHF,TRBJ1-5,.,TRBV6-1,.
TGTGCCAGCAGCCCATCCCCCAGGGTGAGCGAGACCCAGTACTTC,CASSPSPRVSETQYF,TRBJ2-5,few,TRBV2,.
TGTGCCAGCAGTGAAATCAGGGGGCTAAGGTATGGCTACACCTTC,CASSEIRGLRYGYTF,TRBJ1-2,.,TRBV6-1,TRBD1